This note documents a single TCR beta chain sequence. Its antigen remains unidentified. Treatment: approximately 10-day PBMC culture with coronavirus spike peptide pools or control peptides (ViraFEST assay). An Oncomine TCR Beta short-read assay was used to sequence the DNA from cultured CD4+ T cells. TCRdb redid the calling of the PCR reads with MiXCR, one entry per CDR3 protein. The sample includes about 21,000 distinct CDR3 sequences, approximately 60% seen only once; the top ten take roughly 8%. The source of the sample is a study of vaccination and CD4 T cells after COVID-19. Study-wide context: Six males and four females, two Hispanic, made up the convalescents. Each enrolled participant received a two-dose regimen of either BNT162b2 or mRNA-1273 vaccine.

Germline CDR1 and CDR2: SGHAT and FQNNGV. The CDR3 contains 15 residues. The V end was cut by 5 bases, the J end by 0 bases, with 8 bases between. V and J are TRBV11-2 and TRBJ2-6; D is perhaps TRBD1 (5 bases). This receptor was identified in a human donor who had recovered from COVID-19. Sequenced sample: CD4+ T cells from blood, cultured in vitro. CDR3 sequence (DNA): TGTGCCAGCAGCCAGGGTCACTCTGGGGCCAACGTCCTGACTTTC. Protein product: CASSQGHSGANVLTF.